A single sample gave rise to the 20 T cell receptor beta chains below, sequenced in a study of identical twins' blood T cells. Via MiXCR, TCRdb re-called the 5' RACE reads, giving one row per CDR3 protein. The sample shows 300,000 to 450,000 distinct CDR3 sequences, about 28% of them seen only once. The sequenced sample consisted of PBMCs. Receptor source: a woman between 18 and 55 years old in good health.

The CDR3 DNA reads as TGTGCCATTCAGAACACCGGGGAGCTGTTTTTT. Amino acid sequence: CAIQNTGELFF. V and J are TRBV10-3 and TRBJ2-2; no clear D. Trimming removed 9 bases at V and 1 base at J, with 3 bases between. The CDR3 covers 11 residues. The germline V gene encodes CDR1 ENHRY and CDR2 SYGVKD.

The chain employs TRBV18 and TRBJ2-1; D remains unclear. The CDR3 has 14 amino acids. Germline lookup yields CDR1 KGHSH and CDR2 LQKENI. V gave up 3 bases and J gave up 8 bases, with 14 bases separating them. The CDR3: CASSPAFSIDEQFF. The CDR3 nucleotides read TGTGCCAGCTCACCCGCCTTCAGCATCGATGAGCAGTTCTTC.

This clonotype was picked up a small number of times. The genes are TRBV5-6 and TRBJ1-1; D is perhaps TRBD1 (5 bases). Trimming stripped 4 bases from V and 3 bases from J, with 16 bases between. The germline V gene has CDR1 SGHDT and CDR2 YYEEEE. CDR3 length: 15 residues. CDR3 residues: CASSPDPGMDTEAFF. The CDR3 DNA is TGTGCCAGCAGCCCGGATCCAGGGATGGACACTGAAGCTTTCTTT.

This clonotype was seen only a few times. The chain couples TRBV12-5 to TRBJ1-1, with D possibly being TRBD1 (5 bases). This CDR3 has 12 residues. Trimming pared 8 bases from V and 4 bases from J, leaving 11 bases between. Germline V gives CDR1 LGHNT, CDR2 FRNRAP. CDR3 nucleotide sequence: TGTGCTAGTAGACAGCAGCCCACTGAAGCTTTCTTT. Protein product: CASRQQPTEAFF.

The rearrangement uses TRBV5-5 and TRBJ2-5, with D tentatively TRBD2 (6 bases). V was clipped by 3 bases and J by 2 bases, with 11 bases between them. The CDR3 is 14 residues long. Looked up from germline, CDR1 is SGHKS and CDR2 is YYEKEE (reference sequence). Written as DNA, the CDR3 is TGTGCCAGCAGCTCCGGGGACTTACAAGAGACCCAGTACTTC. Its protein is CASSSGDLQETQYF.

The chain employs TRBV5-1 and TRBJ2-1, with D hard to call. CDR3 length: 13 residues. V lost 0 bases, J lost 7 bases, and 8 bases lay in between. In germline, CDR1 is SGHRS, CDR2 YFSETQ. CDR3 nucleotides: TGCGCCAGCAGCTTGGCCCCCGAGAATGAGCAGTTCTTC. Translating it yields CASSLAPENEQFF.

The chain employs TRBV20-1 and TRBJ2-3; 9 bases are a match to TRBD2. Germline V lookup: CDR1 DFQATT, CDR2 SNEGSKA (reference sequence). The CDR3 has 15 amino acids. Trimming took 5 bases from V and 3 from J; bases not matched to a gene: 9. CDR3 DNA: TGCAGTGCTCTCCGGGCGGGGGGGGCTACAGATACGCAGTATTTT. It codes for CSALRAGGATDTQYF.

Concerning this clonotype itself: Mismatch with germline at one junction end may stem from a read error. The chain recombines TRBV12-3 or TRBV12-4 with TRBJ2-7; unclear D gene. The CDR3 has 11 amino acids. The CDR3 sequence: CASSSTPTMCF. The CDR3 DNA reads as TGTGCCAGCAGTTCGACCCCCACAATGTGCTTC.

The chain uses TRBV10-3 and TRBJ2-2; D is perhaps TRBD2 (6 bases). CDR3 length: 14 amino acids. Germline assignment: CDR1 ENHRY and CDR2 SYGVKD. The V end lost 5 bases, the J end lost 5 bases, and 12 bases lay between the germline ends. The CDR3 sequence: CAISPTSTTGELFF. Written as DNA, the CDR3 is TGTGCCATCAGTCCGACTAGTACGACCGGGGAGCTGTTTTTT.

The rearrangement joins TRBV6-2 or TRBV6-3 to TRBJ1-2; D is uncertain. Per the germline V gene, CDR1 is MNHEY and CDR2 is SVGEGT. This CDR3 is built from 13 residues. V dropped 8 bases and J dropped 4 bases, with 14 bases sitting between them. CDR3 DNA sequence: TGTGCCAGCCAAATGGGCGGACTCTATGGCTACACCTTC. It is translated as CASQMGGLYGYTF.

This chain links TRBV20-1 with TRBJ1-1; perhaps TRBD1 as D (6 bases). V lost 6 bases and J 5 bases, leaving 22 bases between the germline ends. The CDR3 has 15 amino acids. CDR1 is DFQATT and CDR2 is SNEGSKA in the germline V gene (reference sequence). CDR3 nucleotide sequence: TGCAGTGCCTACCCAGTAGGGGGGAGCGGGACTGAAGCTTTCTTT. It is translated as CSAYPVGGSGTEAFF.

This chain uses TRBV2 with TRBJ1-1; no clear D gene. The V and J ends lost 8 bases and 0 bases respectively, with 7 bases between them. The CDR3 consists of 12 residues. Per the germline V gene, CDR1 is SNHLY and CDR2 is FYNNEI. The CDR3 loop reads CASLLMNTEAFF. CDR3 sequence (DNA): TGTGCCAGCCTGCTCATGAACACTGAAGCTTTCTTT.

Details on this clonotype: This may arise from a read error, as a much more abundant clone is one base away. The chain links TRBV20-1 to TRBJ2-7; D remains unclear. The germline CDR1 and CDR2 sequences are DFQATT and SNEGSKA (reference sequence). CDR3 length: 13 amino acids. As DNA, the CDR3 is TGCGGTGCTAGAGATTTTGGGTTATACGAGCAGTACTTC. Translated, it gives CGARDFGLYEQYF.

The chain employs TRBV5-1 and TRBJ2-2; D is uncertain. Trimming took off 0 bases at V and 1 base at J, with 7 bases between the two ends. This CDR3 has 15 amino acids. The germline V gene encodes CDR1 SGHRS and CDR2 YFSETQ. CDR3 in amino acids: CASSLEQRNTGELFF. The CDR3 DNA is TGCGCCAGCAGCTTGGAACAGCGGAACACCGGGGAGCTGTTTTTT.

In this sample, this clonotype turned up a few times. This chain uses TRBV14 with TRBJ2-6, with D unclear. Trimming removed 4 bases from V and 0 bases from J, with 16 bases in between. This CDR3 has 18 residues. Looked up from germline, CDR1 is SGHDN and CDR2 is FVKESK. The CDR3 spells CASSRVPRLSSGANVLTF. For the CDR3, the DNA is TGTGCCAGCAGCCGAGTTCCAAGATTAAGCTCTGGGGCCAACGTCCTGACTTTC.

As concerns this clonotype: The junction shows a germline mismatch at one end, possibly a read error. This chain links TRBV11-2 with TRBJ2-7, with D tentatively TRBD1 (6 bases). From germline, CDR1 is SGHAT and CDR2 FQNNGV. The CDR3 totals 17 residues. CDR3 amino acids: CACSLGDRDKSSYEQYF. The CDR3 bases are TGTGCCTGCAGCTTAGGGGACCGGGACAAGAGCTCCTACGAGCAGTACTTC.

This chain joins TRBV29-1 and TRBJ1-2; 7 nucleotides agree with TRBD1. From germline, CDR1 is SQVTM and CDR2 ANQGSEA. The CDR3 length is 13 residues. With V trimmed by 7 bases and J by 4 bases, 9 bases remained unmatched. CDR3 residues: CSAVRTGAYGYTF. CDR3 nucleotide sequence: TGCAGCGCCGTCCGGACAGGCGCCTATGGCTACACCTTC. The full variable domain, with the rest looked up from reference TRBV29-1 and TRBJ1-2, is SAVISQKPSRDICQRGTSLTIQCQVDSQVTMMFWYRQQPGQSLTLIATANQGSEATYESGFVIDKFPISRPNLTFSTLTVSNMSPEDSSIYLCSAVRTGAYGYTFGSGTRLTVV.

Ten or more counts support this clonotype. The V call is TRBV20-1, the J call TRBJ2-1, with D hard to call. CDR3 length: 17 amino acids. Germline V lookup: CDR1 DFQATT, CDR2 SNEGSKA (reference sequence). Trimming shortened V by 1 base and J by 0 bases, and 16 bases separated the two germline ends. The CDR3 DNA reads as TGCAGTGCTAGAGCGATTGACTTCATGAGCTCCTACAATGAGCAGTTCTTC. This translates into CSARAIDFMSSYNEQFF.

A few counts support this clonotype. V gene TRBV18 combines with J gene TRBJ1-1, with a tentative D call TRBD1 (6 bases). The V gene's germline CDR1 is KGHSH and CDR2 LQKENI. Trimming took 3 bases from V and 6 from J, leaving 17 bases between them. The CDR3 covers 15 residues. The CDR3 loop reads CASSPPTRGAAEAFF. DNA of the CDR3: TGTGCCAGCTCACCCCCCACCCGGGGGGCGGCTGAAGCTTTCTTT.

Only a few counts were recorded for this clonotype. The J gene is TRBJ2-7, the V gene TRBV25-1; D not resolved. Per the germline V gene, CDR1 is MGHDK and CDR2 is SYGVNS. The CDR3 has 15 amino acids. Trimming stripped 0 bases from V and 5 bases from J, with 14 bases between. The CDR3 loop reads CASSEYRRDSDEQYF. The CDR3 bases are TGTGCCAGCAGTGAATACAGAAGAGATTCGGACGAGCAGTACTTC.